The present entry profiles one TCR beta chain with its context. Antigen unknown. This sample stems from a study of blood T cells in healthy people across ages. The overall study: Through template switching, about one barcoded beta molecule was captured per two T cells, as measured in model experiments.

Primers used in a second PCR of about 7 to 12 cycles were a sample-barcoded 5' primer and a J-beta primer mix. TCRdb redid the calling of the 5' RACE reads with MiXCR, one entry per CDR3 protein. This sample yields more than 650,000 distinct CDR3 sequences, of which around half are seen a single time; roughly 37% belongs to the top ten. Study results and limitations: Long-lived donors had more naive CD4+ cells and higher diversity than aged donors.

The clonotype comes from a man aged 80 or over in good health. Source material: blood.

CDR3 bases: TGTGCCACCAGTGTCTTTCTCGGGTCACCGGGACGACAGGCCCATGAGCAGTTCTTC. It yields the protein CATSVFLGSPGRQAHEQFF. This chain connects TRBV24-1 to TRBJ2-1; a weak D match, TRBD1 (6 bases). The CDR3 runs 19 residues. CDR1 and CDR2 from the germline V gene are KGHDR and SFDVKD. V lost 5 bases, J lost 8 bases, and 30 bases lay in between.